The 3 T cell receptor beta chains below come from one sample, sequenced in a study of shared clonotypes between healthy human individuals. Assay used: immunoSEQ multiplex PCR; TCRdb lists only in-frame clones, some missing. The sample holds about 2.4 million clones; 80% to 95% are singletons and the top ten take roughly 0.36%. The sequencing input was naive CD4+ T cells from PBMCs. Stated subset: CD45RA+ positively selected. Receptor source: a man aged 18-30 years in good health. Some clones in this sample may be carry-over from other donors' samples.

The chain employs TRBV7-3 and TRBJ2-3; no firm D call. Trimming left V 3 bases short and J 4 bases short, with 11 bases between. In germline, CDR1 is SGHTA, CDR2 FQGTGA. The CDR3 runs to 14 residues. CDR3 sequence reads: CASSFSPPADTQYF. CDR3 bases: TGTGCCAGCAGCTTTAGTCCCCCGGCAGATACGCAGTATTTT. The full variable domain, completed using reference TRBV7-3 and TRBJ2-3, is GAGVSQTPSNKVTEKGKYVELRCDPISGHTALYWYRQSLGQGPEFLIYFQGTGAADDSGLPNDRFFAVRPEGSVSTLKIQRTERGDSAVYLCASSFSPPADTQYFGPGTRLTVL.

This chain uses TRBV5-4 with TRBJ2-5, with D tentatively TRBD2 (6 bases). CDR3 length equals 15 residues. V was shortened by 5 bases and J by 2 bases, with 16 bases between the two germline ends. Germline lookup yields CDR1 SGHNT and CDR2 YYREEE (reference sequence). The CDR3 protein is CASRTTTGLQETQYF. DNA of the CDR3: TGTGCCAGCAGGACGACTACCGGACTACAAGAGACCCAGTACTTC. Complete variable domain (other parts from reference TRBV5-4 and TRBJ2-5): ETGVTQSPTHLIKTRGQQVTLRCSSQSGHNTVSWYQQALGQGPQFIFQYYREEENGRGNFPPRFSGLQFPNYSSELNVNALELDDSALYLCASRTTTGLQETQYFGPGTRLLVL.

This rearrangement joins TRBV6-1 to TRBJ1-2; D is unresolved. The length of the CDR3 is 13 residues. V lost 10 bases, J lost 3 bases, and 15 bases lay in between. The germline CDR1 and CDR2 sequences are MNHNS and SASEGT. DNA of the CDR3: TGTGCCACCCGAGGGCAGATCGACTATGGCTACACCTTC. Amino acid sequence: CATRGQIDYGYTF.